The 14 T cell receptor beta chains below were found in one sample sequenced in a study of blood T cell repertoires in COVID-19. The protocol was immunoSEQ multiplex PCR, while the TCRdb copy is restricted to in-frame clones and leaves out a portion. Here the sample spans 150,000 to 200,000 clones, approximately 87% being singletons. The specimen sequenced was peripheral blood. The receptor set was obtained from a woman between 65 and 79 years old with COVID-19, enrolled during active disease.

The V gene is TRBV3-1 (or the pseudogene TRBV3-2), the J gene TRBJ2-5; D is possibly TRBD1 (5 bases). Between the trimmed V and J ends, which lost 0 bases and 2 bases, there was a span of 13 bases. Germline V gene lookup returns CDR1 LGHDT and CDR2 YNNKEL (reference sequence). The CDR3 sequence is 16 residues long. The CDR3 DNA reads TGTGCCAGCAGCCAAGATTGGGCGCAGGGACAAGAGACCCAGTACTTC. This codes for CASSQDWAQGQETQYF.

This chain joins TRBV5-1 and TRBJ2-7; no reliable D call. V lost 0 bases to trimming and J lost 3 bases, with 7 bases between them. CDR3 length: 13 residues. Germline loops: CDR1 SGHRS, CDR2 YFSETQ. The CDR3 DNA sequence: TGCGCCAGCAGCTTGGCCCCTTTCTACGAGCAGTACTTC. Residues: CASSLAPFYEQYF.

The chain has TRBV3-1 (or the pseudogene TRBV3-2) and TRBJ2-3, with 9 nucleotides matching TRBD2. Germline trimming cut 0 bases from V and 6 bases from J; bases unmatched to any gene: 10. The CDR3 consists of 17 residues. Germline CDR1 is LGHDT and CDR2 is YNNKEL (reference sequence). CDR3 loop: CASSQDHPAGGSDTQYF. CDR3 DNA: TGTGCCAGCAGCCAAGATCACCCGGCGGGAGGGTCGGATACGCAGTATTTT.

J is TRBJ1-4 and V is TRBV6-1, with D unclear. The CDR3 has 16 residues. V gave up 1 base and J gave up 8 bases, with 17 bases separating them. Germline V gives CDR1 MNHNS, CDR2 SASEGT. The CDR3 bases are TGTGCCAGCAGTGAAGTTATGGGGAGGGTGGGGGAAAAACTGTTTTTT. The encoded protein is CASSEVMGRVGEKLFF.

The chain employs TRBV28 and TRBJ2-7; TRBD1 matches 8 bases. Germline CDR1 and CDR2: MDHEN and SYDVKM. There are 15 residues in the CDR3. V shed 0 bases and J 3 bases; nucleotides not matched to a gene: 4. This CDR3 reads CASSLWGQAGYEQYF. CDR3 nucleotides: TGTGCCAGCAGTTTATGGGGACAGGCGGGCTACGAGCAGTACTTC.

This clone was found a few times. This chain connects TRBV11-2 to TRBJ1-2, with no clear D. This CDR3 has 12 amino acids. The germline V gene has CDR1 SGHAT and CDR2 FQNNGV. Trimming removed 3 bases at V and 7 bases at J, with 9 bases between. The CDR3 sequence is CASSFEKSGYTF. Written as DNA, the CDR3 is TGTGCCAGCAGCTTCGAGAAGAGTGGCTACACCTTC.

The chain carries TRBV20-1 and TRBJ1-2; 8 positions match TRBD1. V gave up 3 bases and J gave up 8 bases; unmatched junction bases: 8. The CDR3 has 13 amino acids. The germline V gene has CDR1 DFQATT and CDR2 SNEGSKA (reference sequence). The CDR3 is CSASGQGRIGYTF. As DNA, the CDR3 is TGCAGTGCTAGTGGACAGGGTCGAATAGGCTACACCTTC.

The DNA for the CDR3 is TGCAGTGCTAGTTGGCGGGAGCCTTTGGATGAGCAGTTCTTC. It specifies CSASWREPLDEQFF. The J gene is TRBJ2-1, the V gene TRBV20-1; 7 bases line up with TRBD2. The length of the CDR3 is 14 residues. Germline trimming cut 3 bases from V and 8 bases from J; bases unmatched to any gene: 10. CDR1 and CDR2 (germline): DFQATT, SNEGSKA (reference sequence).

The chain couples TRBV11-3 to TRBJ1-1, with D hard to call. CDR3 size: 12 residues. Germline CDR1 is SGHNT and CDR2 is YENEEA. Deletions cut 0 bases from V and 3 bases from J, with 2 bases between. CDR3: CASSLDDTEAFF. CDR3 DNA: TGTGCCAGCAGCTTAGACGACACTGAAGCTTTCTTT.

This clone has just a few counts. V is TRBV9 and J is TRBJ2-1, with 10 bases lining up with TRBD1. With 3 bases clipped from V and 4 bases from J, the junction kept 7 bases outside the gene matches. This CDR3 region has 16 residues. CDR1 is SGDLS, CDR2 YYNGEE, per germline. CDR3 sequence: CASSADWDRGYNEQFF. Here the CDR3 DNA reads TGTGCCAGCAGCGCCGACTGGGACAGGGGATACAATGAGCAGTTCTTC.

This clone was seen just once. The rearrangement uses TRBV19 and TRBJ1-5; the D gene is possibly TRBD1 (5 bases). The CDR3 totals 13 residues. Germline assignment: CDR1 LNHDA and CDR2 SQIVND (reference sequence). The V and J ends lost 8 bases and 5 bases respectively, with 13 bases between them. The CDR3 loop reads CASGRQSYQPQHF. In DNA, the CDR3 is TGTGCCAGTGGTCGACAGTCTTATCAGCCCCAGCATTTT.

The chain uses TRBV11-3 and TRBJ2-4, with a tentative D call TRBD2 (7 bases). Germline V CDR1 and CDR2: SGHNT, YENEEA. This CDR3 spans 15 amino acids. V was cut by 4 bases and J by 6 bases, with 16 bases left in between. CDR3 in amino acids: CASSYGGQGRNIQYF. Written as DNA, the CDR3 is TGTGCCAGCAGCTACGGGGGGCAGGGAAGAAACATTCAGTACTTC.

The gene calls are TRBV15 and TRBJ2-7; a weak D match, TRBD1 (8 bases). Trimming left V 0 bases short and J 5 bases short, with 17 bases between. CDR1 and CDR2 from the germline V gene are LNHNV and YYDKDF (reference sequence). The CDR3 is made up of 16 amino acids. CDR3: CATSRDRRTGRDEQYF. CDR3 coding DNA: TGTGCCACCAGCAGAGATCGACGGACAGGGAGGGACGAGCAGTACTTC.

This chain connects TRBV6-5 to TRBJ2-7; D is perhaps TRBD1 (7 bases). V was trimmed by 10 bases and J by 2 bases, leaving 15 bases between them. The CDR3 spans 13 residues. Germline values: CDR1 MNHEY, CDR2 SVGAGI. For the CDR3, the DNA is TGTGCCACCCGGCAGGGGGGACCCTACGAGCAGTACTTC. As protein: CATRQGGPYEQYF.